This T cell receptor (beta chain) was captured by sequencing in a study of tumor and adjacent non-tumor tissue in lung cancer. In the study overall: Around 4.4 million productive TCRbeta reads were obtained per sample on average.

Study conclusions and caveats: Normal lung showed higher cumulative top 100 clone frequency than tumor. Tumor tissue had significantly higher TCR diversity than normal lung. Tumor TCR diversity, when higher, was linked to shorter survival.

Regarding this clonotype: Its antigen is still unknown. One junction end disagrees with the germline gene, perhaps due to a read error.

The CDR3 covers 12 residues. TCRbeta libraries were built with three rounds of nested PCR, modified from ARM-PCR. TCRdb analysed the multiplex PCR reads with MiXCR anew, one entry per CDR3 protein. The sample yields 220,000 or so distinct CDR3 sequences, 71% seen once. No cell sorting was done before RNA was extracted from the tissue. Sequencing used lung tumor tissue. The sequence derives from a man aged 55 to 70 with non-small cell lung cancer. The gene calls are TRBV12-3 or TRBV12-4 and TRBJ1-1; D is ambiguous. The CDR3 reads CASRPENAEAFF. The CDR3 bases are TGTGCCAGTAGGCCGGAGAACGCTGAAGCTTTCTTT.